A selection of T cell receptor beta chains follows, all from one sample in a study of blood T cell repertoires in COVID-19. Profiled with immunoSEQ multiplex PCR; TCRdb holds only in-frame clones, not every one. The table records roughly 410,000 clones, 80% to 90% of them present only once. The sample taken for sequencing was peripheral blood. The receptor source for this set is a woman in her sixties or seventies with COVID-19, enrolled during active disease. Each CDR3 is given with its conserved first and last residue. Each record gives: V gene, CDR3 protein.

TRBV7-2,CASSFTSGVADTQYF
TRBV9,CASSVDLGEDTQYF
TRBV20-1,CSASTDRDYGYTF
TRBV30,CAWTGGPNYGYTF
TRBV19,CASMGGPLATGELFF
TRBV18,CASSRDSGVTTEAFF
TRBV15,CATSSMPDRGQYF
TRBV28,CASSLTGNTVPLDSPLHF
TRBV7-3,CASSLEAGAGTDTQYF
TRBV6-5,CAIPGGHEKLFF
TRBV15,CATSRAVYNEQFF
TRBV14,CASSQAGLRNTIYF
TRBV2,CASSEQGRNSPLHF
TRBV6-4,CASSGWDYQYEQYF
TRBV6-5,CASSRGQGGEAFF
TRBV14,CASSQASGGANEQFF
TRBV3-1/TRBV3-2,CASSRTGVAGELFF
TRBV5-8,CASSRDRVETQYF
TRBV5-1,CASSLTGENEKLFF
TRBV5-6,CASSYFAIVNQPQHF
TRBV29-1,CSVKQRQGLTTNYGYTF
TRBV27,CASSLRAGAEETQYF
TRBV29-1,CSVEGGSADTQYF
TRBV18,CASSPQAGGARSGELFF
TRBV3-1/TRBV3-2,CASSQDRSSGNTIYF
TRBV2,CASSEKRGLANTGELFF
TRBV5-5,CASSLAGGTFEKLFF
TRBV12-3/TRBV12-4,CASRGQEAQPQHF
TRBV18,CASSPLGAGNQPQHF
TRBV27,CASSFGGFNTGELFF
TRBV4-1,CASSPLHTGELFF
TRBV5-1,CASSFGQTNYGYTF
TRBV27,CASSQGLAGYSGANVLTF
TRBV6-1,CASSVTTPQGHYGYTF
TRBV4-1,CASSQVGTGGRYGYTF
TRBV19,CASSIQANTEAFF
TRBV30,CAWSARQGMGYGYTF
TRBV4-1,CASSLLTGSTGELFF
TRBV27,CASSPRGASYNSPLHF
TRBV7-3,CASSISTGAVEAFF
TRBV11-2,CASSLGTGSNQPQHF
TRBV18,CASSPERGRTDTQYF
TRBV27,CASSPRAGRANEKLFF
TRBV9,CASSRGGTGGETQYF
TRBV7-9,CASNHPPAGDEGYTEAFF